The 28 T cell receptor beta chains listed next were all sequenced from one sample in a study of cytomegalovirus exposure and HLA in healthy donors. A multiplex PCR was run with 60 Vbeta primers and 13 Jbeta primers. Sequencing used immunoSEQ multiplex PCR; TCRdb keeps in-frame clones, though not all of them. The table records over 100,000 clones, around 66% of them present only once. Sequencing was performed on PBMCs. Source of these receptors: a woman aged 40 to 50 in good health and CMV-seropositive.

This clone was observed a few times. The gene calls are TRBV28 and TRBJ1-1; 10 bases match TRBD1. The CDR3 is 14 residues long. From germline, CDR1 is MDHEN and CDR2 SYDVKM. With 6 bases clipped from V and 5 bases from J, the junction kept 6 bases outside the gene matches. The CDR3 is CASRTGTGDTEAFF. The CDR3 region has the DNA TGTGCCAGCAGAACCGGGACAGGGGATACTGAAGCTTTCTTT.

This clone was counted a few times. The rearrangement joins TRBV29-1 to TRBJ2-1, with D unclear. Per germline, CDR1 SQVTM and CDR2 ANQGSEA. The V end was cut by 4 bases, the J end by 7 bases, with 8 bases between. The CDR3 totals 11 residues. The chain's CDR3 is CSVGLENEQFF. The DNA for the CDR3 is TGCAGCGTTGGACTCGAAAATGAGCAGTTCTTC.

This clone occurred a few times. J is TRBJ1-2 and V is TRBV6-1; D perhaps matches TRBD1 (5 bases). The CDR3 spans 13 residues. In germline, CDR1 is MNHNS, CDR2 SASEGT. Trimming stripped 1 base from V and 8 bases from J, with 11 bases between. This CDR3 is CASSEGRVRGYTF. The DNA for the CDR3 is TGTGCCAGCAGTGAAGGCAGGGTAAGGGGCTACACCTTC.

The sample holds a few counts of this clone. The chain carries TRBV5-1 and TRBJ2-5, with 10 bases aligning to TRBD2. The ends lost 4 bases at V and 2 bases at J; junction bases unmatched: 8. The germline CDR1 and CDR2 sequences are SGHRS and YFSETQ. This CDR3 contains 16 residues. CDR3 sequence (DNA): TGCGCCAGCAGCCCCGTAGCGGGGGGACCTCAAGAGACCCAGTACTTC. The encoded protein is CASSPVAGGPQETQYF.

The gene calls are TRBV30 and TRBJ1-5; a possible D gene is TRBD1 (6 bases). The CDR3 totals 15 residues. Germline CDR1 reads GTSNPN; CDR2 reads SVGIG (reference sequence). The V gene lost 3 bases and the J gene lost 0 bases, with 12 bases spanning the gap. CDR3 DNA sequence: TGTGCCTGGAGCGAGGGACACTCTAGCAATCAGCCCCAGCATTTT. Translation: CAWSEGHSSNQPQHF.

In DNA, the CDR3 is TGTGCCAGTAGTATATGGGGGACAGGGTCCTACGAGCAGTACTTC. Translated: CASSIWGTGSYEQYF. The chain links TRBV19 to TRBJ2-7; 9 bases map to TRBD1. The CDR3 loop spans 15 amino acids. The trim removed 2 bases at V and 1 base at J, leaving 3 bases unmatched. Germline lookup yields CDR1 LNHDA and CDR2 SQIVND (reference sequence). Variable domain in full (rest from reference TRBV19 and TRBJ2-7): DGGITQSPKYLFRKEGQNVTLSCEQNLNHDAMYWYRQDPGQGLRLIYYSQIVNDFQKGDIAEGYSVSREKKESFPLTVTSAQKNPTAFYLCASSIWGTGSYEQYFGPGTRLTVT.

This clone was counted a few times. This chain uses TRBV7-9 with TRBJ2-6; maybe TRBD1 (5 bases). Germline CDR1 is SEHNR and CDR2 is FQNEAQ (reference sequence). CDR3 length: 17 amino acids. V lost 1 base and J 2 bases, leaving 12 bases between the germline ends. The CDR3 DNA reads as TGTGCCAGCAGCTTAGGCTGGTCAGGGCCTGGGGCCAACGTCCTGACTTTC. It yields the protein CASSLGWSGPGANVLTF.

The V and J genes are TRBV5-6 and TRBJ2-2; D is possibly TRBD1 (6 bases). This CDR3 is built from 18 residues. CDR1 and CDR2 from the germline V gene are SGHDT and YYEEEE. V shed 3 bases and J shed 2 bases, with 20 bases lying between them. CDR3 nucleotides: TGTGCCAGCAGCTCCTCCCCCGGGACACCTGGTAACACCGGGGAGCTGTTTTTT. Protein: CASSSSPGTPGNTGELFF.

In regard to this clone: A read error may produce the germline difference seen at one junction end. The chain uses TRBV7-9 and TRBJ1-2; 7 bases fit TRBD1. Germline V gives CDR1 SEHNR, CDR2 FQNEAQ (reference sequence). The CDR3 has 14 residues. The CDR3 here is CASSLADRVFGYPF. The CDR3 DNA follows: TGTGCCAGCAGCTTAGCTGACAGGGTCTTTGGCTACCCCTTC.

The V call is TRBV9, the J call TRBJ2-2; a weak D match, TRBD1 (6 bases). The CDR3 extends over 15 amino acids. V was clipped by 5 bases and J by 0 bases, with 11 bases between them. CDR1 is SGDLS and CDR2 is YYNGEE in the germline V gene. CDR3 sequence reads: CASRTTGSNTGELFF. The CDR3 coding sequence is TGTGCCAGCAGAACAACAGGGTCGAACACCGGGGAGCTGTTTTTT.

The J gene is TRBJ1-1, the V gene TRBV11-3; TRBD1 agrees at 8 bases. The V and J ends lost 5 bases and 3 bases, in that order; junction bases with no gene match: 5. The CDR3 is 14 amino acids. The germline V gene has CDR1 SGHNT and CDR2 YENEEA. The CDR3 DNA is TGTGCCAGCAGCGGCAGGACAGGGCACACTGAAGCTTTCTTT. Residues: CASSGRTGHTEAFF.

This clone was picked up a small number of times. The chain uses TRBV14 and TRBJ2-1, with 7 nucleotides matching TRBD2. J was trimmed by 6 bases and V by 0 bases; bases with no gene match: 14. The CDR3 length is 18 residues. Germline-derived CDR1 and CDR2 are SGHDN and FVKESK. This CDR3 reads CASSQDVFRTRSLNEQFF. CDR3 DNA sequence: TGTGCCAGCAGCCAAGATGTGTTCCGGACTAGATCGCTCAATGAGCAGTTCTTC.

The V and J genes are TRBV6-4 and TRBJ2-1; 7 nucleotides agree with TRBD1. Germline V gene data show CDR1 as MRHNA and CDR2 as SNTAGT. The trim removed 3 bases at V and 6 bases at J, leaving 8 bases unmatched. The CDR3 spans 15 residues. The CDR3 DNA follows: TGTGCCAGCAGTGATTCCGGGACAGATATCAATGAGCAGTTCTTC. The encoded protein is CASSDSGTDINEQFF.

The V call is TRBV7-9, the J call TRBJ2-1; TRBD1 might be the D (6 bases). Trimming stripped 3 bases from V and 8 bases from J, with 8 bases between. This CDR3 region has 12 residues. CDR1 is SEHNR and CDR2 is FQNEAQ in the germline V gene (reference sequence). The chain's CDR3 is CASSFGGDEQFF. The CDR3 DNA follows: TGTGCCAGCAGCTTTGGGGGCGATGAGCAGTTCTTC.

This clone was seen once. The V call is TRBV6-5, the J call TRBJ1-1; TRBD1 is a possible D gene (6 bases). CDR3 length equals 16 residues. Trimming pared 2 bases from V and 1 base from J, leaving 14 bases between. Germline CDR1 reads MNHEY; CDR2 reads SVGAGI. CDR3 loop: CASSYSPGHTNTEAFF. The CDR3 nucleotides read TGTGCCAGCAGTTACAGTCCGGGACATACGAACACTGAAGCTTTCTTT.

This chain joins TRBV13 and TRBJ2-3; 14 bases agree with TRBD2. Germline V lookup: CDR1 PRHDT, CDR2 FYEKMQ (reference sequence). V trimming: 5 bases; J trimming: 7 bases; junction bases outside the gene matches: 14. CDR3 size: 18 residues. CDR3 DNA sequence: TGTGCCAGCAGCCAAGGGACTAGCGGGAGACTAAGTGAATATACGCAGTATTTT. Translating it yields CASSQGTSGRLSEYTQYF.

The rearrangement joins TRBV7-9 to TRBJ2-1, with TRBD2 matching over 8 bases. Germline trimming cut 2 bases from V and 1 base from J; bases unmatched to any gene: 1. The CDR3 totals 15 residues. The germline gives CDR1 SEHNR, CDR2 FQNEAQ (reference sequence). This chain's CDR3 is CASSLSGRSYNEQFF. The CDR3 DNA follows: TGTGCCAGCAGCTTAAGCGGGAGATCCTACAATGAGCAGTTCTTC. The full variable domain, completed using reference TRBV7-9 and TRBJ2-1, is DTGVSQNPRHKITKRGQNVTFRCDPISEHNRLYWYRQTLGQGPEFLTYFQNEAQLEKSRLLSDRFSAERPKGSFSTLEIQRTEQGDSAMYLCASSLSGRSYNEQFFGPGTRLTVL.

The genes are TRBV21-1 and TRBJ2-2; TRBD2 is the table's D call, not checked against the DNA. TRBV21-1 corresponds to a pseudogene. This CDR3 has 19 amino acids. CDR3 sequence (DNA): TGTGCCAGCAGCAAATACATTCCGGTTTCGGGGATTAACACCGGGGAGCTGTTTTTT. Amino acids: CASSKYIPVSGINTGELFF.

The chain employs TRBV10-2 and TRBJ1-5, with unresolved D. Germline V lookup: CDR1 WSHSY, CDR2 SAAADI. This CDR3 is built from 14 residues. V was pared by 6 bases and J by 1 base, with 10 bases between. CDR3 sequence reads: CASRDFGSNQPQHF. The CDR3 DNA is TGCGCCAGCAGGGACTTTGGAAGCAATCAGCCCCAGCATTTT.

The chain recombines TRBV7-9 with TRBJ1-6; the D gene is possibly TRBD1 (5 bases). The CDR3 totals 15 residues. Germline V lookup: CDR1 SEHNR, CDR2 FQNEAQ (reference sequence). Trimming cost V 0 bases and J 7 bases, with 10 bases left between them. Here the CDR3 reads CASSLARQGNSPLHF. CDR3 sequence (DNA): TGTGCCAGCAGCTTAGCGCGCCAGGGAAATTCACCCCTCCACTTT. Supplemented by reference TRBV7-9 and TRBJ1-6, the full variable domain reads DTGVSQNPRHKITKRGQNVTFRCDPISEHNRLYWYRQTLGQGPEFLTYFQNEAQLEKSRLLSDRFSAERPKGSFSTLEIQRTEQGDSAMYLCASSLARQGNSPLHFGNGTRLTVT.

Remarks on this clone: The junction differs from germline at one of its ends, possibly a read error. V usage is TRBV5-1 and J usage is TRBJ1-2; TRBD1 might be the D (6 bases). This CDR3 spans 13 amino acids. Germline CDR1 SGHRS, CDR2 YFSETQ. CDR3 nucleotides: TGCGCCAGCACCAGGCAGGGGAGTTATGGCTACCCCTTC. As protein: CASTRQGSYGYPF.

This clone was observed a handful of times. The chain combines TRBV18 with TRBJ2-1, with TRBD2 identical over 7 bases. V lost 2 bases, J lost 4 bases, and 5 bases stayed unmatched. Germline CDR1 KGHSH, CDR2 LQKENI. The CDR3 sequence is 15 residues long. The CDR3 is CASSPGAGFYNEQFF. CDR3 nucleotides: TGTGCCAGCTCACCAGGAGCGGGGTTTTACAATGAGCAGTTCTTC.

This clone was seen more than once but under ten times. This chain connects TRBV29-1 to TRBJ2-5, with D possibly TRBD1 on 6 matching bases. In germline, CDR1 is SQVTM, CDR2 ANQGSEA. The V end lost 7 bases, the J end lost 5 bases, and 17 bases lay between the germline ends. The CDR3 length is 13 residues. For the CDR3, the DNA is TGCAGCGGGGGGAACAGGGCTGCGGAGACCCAGTACTTC. Its translation: CSGGNRAAETQYF.

The chain couples TRBV14 to TRBJ1-5; no firm D call. Germline CDR1 is SGHDN and CDR2 is FVKESK. V was clipped by 4 bases and J by 2 bases, with 6 bases between them. The CDR3 sequence is 13 residues long. The CDR3, as DNA: TGTGCCAGCAGCCTATCTGGCAATCAGCCCCAGCATTTT. It encodes CASSLSGNQPQHF.

The rearrangement links TRBV18 to TRBJ2-3; 12 nucleotides match TRBD2. The CDR3 has 16 residues. V lost 3 bases to trimming and J lost 1 base; unmatched junction nucleotides: 2. CDR1 and CDR2 (germline): KGHSH, LQKENI. The DNA for the CDR3 is TGTGCCAGCTCACCCAGACTAGCGGGGGGCACAGATACGCAGTATTTT. It encodes CASSPRLAGGTDTQYF.

The CDR3 DNA reads TGCGCCAGCAGCTTGTGGCCGGGGAGAACCGGGGAGCTGTTTTTT. Translated: CASSLWPGRTGELFF. This chain joins TRBV5-1 and TRBJ2-2, with D maybe TRBD2 (5 bases). Germline CDR1 and CDR2: SGHRS and YFSETQ. The CDR3 spans 15 residues. V shed 1 base and J shed 5 bases, with 12 bases lying between them. The whole variable domain, remainder taken from reference TRBV5-1 and TRBJ2-2, is KAGVTQTPRYLIKTRGQQVTLSCSPISGHRSVSWYQQTPGQGLQFLFEYFSETQRNKGNFPGRFSGRQFSNSRSEMNVSTLELGDSALYLCASSLWPGRTGELFFGEGSRLTVL.

The chain is built from TRBV28 and TRBJ1-2; a weak D match, TRBD1 (5 bases). Between the trimmed V and J ends, which lost 5 bases and 0 bases, there was a span of 7 bases. There are 13 residues in the CDR3. Germline V gene data show CDR1 as MDHEN and CDR2 as SYDVKM. In nucleotides, the CDR3 is TGTGCCAGCAGTCCAGGGTCTAACTATGGCTACACCTTC. As protein: CASSPGSNYGYTF.

The CDR3 sequence is CASSLVKTGAEAFF. The CDR3 DNA reads as TGTGCCAGCTCACTAGTCAAGACAGGGGCTGAAGCTTTCTTT. The J gene is TRBJ1-1, the V gene TRBV18; 8 bases are shared with TRBD1. The trim removed 4 bases at V and 6 bases at J, leaving 7 bases unmatched. The CDR3 has 14 amino acids. From germline, CDR1 is KGHSH and CDR2 LQKENI.